This T cell receptor beta chain was observed in a study of response to subunit inactivated influenza vaccine. TCRdb ran MiXCR on the RT-PCR reads and lists one entry per CDR3 protein. The sample lists about 570,000 distinct CDR3 sequences, around 11% seen once, with 9.5% to 12% in the top ten. From germline, CDR1 is LGHNA and CDR2 YNFKEQ. Trimming removed 1 base at V and 1 base at J, with 15 bases between. This CDR3 spans 17 amino acids. These same data were also listed under a study on T cells expressing NK-cell markers. That study adds: UMIs were included in TCR beta cDNA generated by 5'RACE template switching. About six donors showed dominant NKG2C+ clonotypes comprising roughly 1.0-7.0% of their CD8+ T cells.

The receptor was isolated from a man in his fifties who received an inactivated influenza vaccine. Sequenced material: PBMCs from blood, taken on the day of vaccination. The chain has TRBV4-2 and TRBJ2-3; D not certain. In nucleotides, the CDR3 is TGTGCCAGCAGCCAAGGCCATAGCTGGCTAGGCACAGATACGCAGTATTTT. Protein product: CASSQGHSWLGTDTQYF.